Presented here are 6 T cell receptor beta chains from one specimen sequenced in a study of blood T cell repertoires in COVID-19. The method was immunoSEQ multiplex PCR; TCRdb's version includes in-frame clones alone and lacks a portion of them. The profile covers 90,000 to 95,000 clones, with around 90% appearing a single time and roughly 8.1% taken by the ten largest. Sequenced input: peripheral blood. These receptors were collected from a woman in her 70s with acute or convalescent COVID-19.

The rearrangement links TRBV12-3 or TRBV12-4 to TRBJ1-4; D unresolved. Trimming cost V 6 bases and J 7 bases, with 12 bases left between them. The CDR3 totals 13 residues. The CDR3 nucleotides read TGTGCCAGCAGACCTGGAGCCTTTGAAAAACTGTTTTTT. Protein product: CASRPGAFEKLFF.

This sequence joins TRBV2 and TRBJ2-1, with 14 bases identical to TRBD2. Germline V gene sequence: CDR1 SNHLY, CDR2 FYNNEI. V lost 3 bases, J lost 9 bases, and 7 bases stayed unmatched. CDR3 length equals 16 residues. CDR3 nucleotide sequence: TGTGCCAGCAGTGAGGGGGGACTAGCGGGAGTTTTTGAGCAGTTCTTC. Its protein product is CASSEGGLAGVFEQFF.

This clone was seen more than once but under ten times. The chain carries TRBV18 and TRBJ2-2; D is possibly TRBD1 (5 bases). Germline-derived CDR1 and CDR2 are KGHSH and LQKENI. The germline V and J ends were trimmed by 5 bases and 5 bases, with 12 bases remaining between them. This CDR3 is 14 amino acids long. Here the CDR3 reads CASSTGPITGELFF. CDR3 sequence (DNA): TGTGCCAGCTCAACAGGCCCTATTACCGGGGAGCTGTTTTTT.

The CDR3 reads CASSQDTASGNTIYF. The CDR3 coding sequence is TGCGCCAGCAGTCAGGACACCGCATCTGGAAACACCATATATTTT. V and J are TRBV5-1 and TRBJ1-3; TRBD1 is a possible D gene (5 bases). Trimming left V 5 bases short and J 1 base short, with 13 bases between. The CDR3 covers 15 residues. The germline V gene has CDR1 SGHRS and CDR2 YFSETQ.

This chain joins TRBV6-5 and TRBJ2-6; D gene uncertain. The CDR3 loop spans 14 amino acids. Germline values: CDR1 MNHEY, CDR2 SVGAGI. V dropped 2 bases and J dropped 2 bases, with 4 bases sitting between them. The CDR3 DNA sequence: TGTGCCAGCAGTTACCGTACTGGGGCCAACGTCCTGACTTTC. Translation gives CASSYRTGANVLTF.

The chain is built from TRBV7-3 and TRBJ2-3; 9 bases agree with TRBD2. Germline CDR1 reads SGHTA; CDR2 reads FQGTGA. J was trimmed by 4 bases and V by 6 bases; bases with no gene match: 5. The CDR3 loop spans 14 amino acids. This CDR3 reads CASSPGLASDTQYF. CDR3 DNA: TGTGCCAGCAGTCCGGGACTAGCTTCAGATACGCAGTATTTT.